The 21 T cell receptor beta chains below all came from one sample that was sequenced in a study of identical twins. Each CDR3 protein gets one entry after TCRdb re-called the 5' RACE reads with MiXCR. The table includes 350,000 or so distinct CDR3 sequences, around 9.7% detected once. The sequencing sample was made of naive T cells sorted from blood. The receptors were sampled from a woman aged 50 to 60 in good health.

The chain has TRBV12-5 and TRBJ2-4, with D unclear. This CDR3 spans 14 amino acids. Deletions cut 6 bases from V and 0 bases from J, with 9 bases between. Germline CDR1 LGHNT, CDR2 FRNRAP. The CDR3 bases are TGTGCTAGTGGAGCAGGCGCAGCCAAAAACATTCAGTACTTC. Encoded protein: CASGAGAAKNIQYF.

This clonotype has only a few counts. The V gene is TRBV5-4, the J gene TRBJ2-2; possible D gene TRBD2, 6 bases. Germline assignment: CDR1 SGHNT and CDR2 YYREEE (reference sequence). V was pared by 4 bases and J by 7 bases, with 14 bases between. This CDR3 region has 14 residues. CDR3 bases: TGTGCCAGCAGCCCCGGGAGTAACGACGGGGAGCTGTTTTTT. Its protein product is CASSPGSNDGELFF. Full variable domain (rest looked up from reference TRBV5-4 and TRBJ2-2): ETGVTQSPTHLIKTRGQQVTLRCSSQSGHNTVSWYQQALGQGPQFIFQYYREEENGRGNFPPRFSGLQFPNYSSELNVNALELDDSALYLCASSPGSNDGELFFGEGSRLTVL.

CDR3 nucleotides: TGTGCCACCAGTGATCCAAGCGGTTCCGACGAGCAGTACTTC. Its protein is CATSDPSGSDEQYF. This chain connects TRBV24-1 to TRBJ2-7; TRBD2 is a possible D gene (5 bases). The V and J ends lost 3 bases and 5 bases respectively, with 13 bases between them. CDR3 length: 14 amino acids. CDR1 is KGHDR, CDR2 SFDVKD, per germline.

This clonotype has only a few counts. The chain joins TRBV7-9 to TRBJ2-5; 14 bases are a match to TRBD2. From germline, CDR1 is SEHNR and CDR2 FQNEAQ (reference sequence). The CDR3 sequence is 19 residues long. The V and J ends lost 3 bases and 5 bases, in that order; junction bases with no gene match: 14. In DNA form, the CDR3 reads TGTGCCAGCAGCTTCGTAGTGGGGGGACTAGCGGGAGAACGGGAGACCCAGTACTTC. This gives the protein CASSFVVGGLAGERETQYF.

The rearrangement joins TRBV27 to TRBJ2-1; 7 nucleotides match TRBD2. V was clipped by 6 bases and J by 2 bases; unmatched bases: 7. The germline V gene has CDR1 MNHEY and CDR2 SMNVEV (reference sequence). The CDR3 runs 15 residues. The CDR3 DNA reads TGTGCCAGCAGGGGGGGAGGGGAGCCCTACAATGAGCAGTTCTTC. Its translation is CASRGGGEPYNEQFF.

This clonotype was counted a few times. The chain recombines TRBV5-1 with TRBJ2-1; 10 bases map to TRBD2. The germline V gene encodes CDR1 SGHRS and CDR2 YFSETQ. The CDR3 runs to 16 residues. The V segment lost 4 bases and the J segment 6 bases; nucleotides outside the gene matches: 10. The CDR3 nucleotides read TGCGCCAGCAGCAAAGGGCCAGCGGGAGGGTTCAATGAGCAGTTCTTC. Translation gives CASSKGPAGGFNEQFF.

This clonotype was counted at least ten times. The rearrangement uses TRBV27 and TRBJ2-1, with TRBD1 identical over 8 bases. V lost 2 bases, J lost 4 bases, and 4 bases stayed unmatched. CDR3 length: 15 residues. The germline V gene encodes CDR1 MNHEY and CDR2 SMNVEV (reference sequence). This chain's CDR3 is CASSLDGTGYNEQFF. The CDR3 nucleotides read TGTGCCAGCAGTTTAGACGGGACAGGATACAATGAGCAGTTCTTC.

This clonotype appeared a few times. The chain joins TRBV5-1 to TRBJ2-1; 9 bases fit TRBD2. The CDR3 is 16 residues long. V gave up 8 bases and J gave up 0 bases; unmatched junction bases: 9. CDR1 and CDR2 (germline): SGHRS, YFSETQ. CDR3 in amino acids: CASTHGGRDSYNEQFF. CDR3 coding DNA: TGCGCCAGTACCCACGGCGGGAGGGACTCCTACAATGAGCAGTTCTTC.

In this sample, this clonotype turned up many times. The rearrangement uses TRBV29-1 and TRBJ2-4; D is unclear. V was trimmed by 6 bases and J by 2 bases, leaving 5 bases between them. The CDR3 is 11 amino acids. From germline, CDR1 is SQVTM and CDR2 ANQGSEA. CDR3 coding DNA: TGCAGCGTACACTCCAAAAACATTCAGTACTTC. Protein: CSVHSKNIQYF.

This chain uses TRBV4-1 with TRBJ2-6; possibly TRBD2 for D (6 bases). CDR1 and CDR2 from the germline V gene are MGHRA and YSYEKL. The ends were cut back, 1 base at V and 0 bases at J, with 13 bases in the middle. The CDR3 runs 18 residues. The CDR3 DNA follows: TGCGCCAGCAGCCAAGTGGCGGGGCAGCGCTCTGGGGCCAACGTCCTGACTTTC. It translates to CASSQVAGQRSGANVLTF.

The chain employs TRBV29-1 and TRBJ2-3, with D hard to call. Trimming took 5 bases from V and 2 from J, leaving 17 bases between them. From germline, CDR1 is SQVTM and CDR2 ANQGSEA. The CDR3 runs to 15 residues. CDR3 sequence (DNA): TGCAGCGTTCTCGAGTCAGGAGTTTCCACAGATACGCAGTATTTT. Translating gives CSVLESGVSTDTQYF.

This clonotype was counted ten times or more. The chain employs TRBV11-2 and TRBJ2-1; D is ambiguous. The CDR3 length is 12 residues. Trimming shortened V by 1 base and J by 6 bases, and 4 bases separated the two germline ends. The germline V gene encodes CDR1 SGHAT and CDR2 FQNNGV. Here the CDR3 reads CASSLGTNEQFF. The CDR3 coding sequence is TGTGCCAGCAGCTTAGGTACCAATGAGCAGTTCTTC.

The chain has TRBV20-1 and TRBJ2-1; no firm D call. V was cut by 3 bases and J by 8 bases, with 11 bases left in between. The CDR3 has 12 residues. CDR1 and CDR2 from the germline V gene are DFQATT and SNEGSKA (reference sequence). In DNA form, the CDR3 reads TGCAGTGCTAGCCCCATTGGGGATGAGCAGTTCTTC. This gives the protein CSASPIGDEQFF.

This clonotype has just a few counts. The rearrangement links TRBV6-6 to TRBJ1-5, with TRBD1 as a possible D gene (6 bases). Trimming shortened V by 2 bases and J by 5 bases, and 10 bases separated the two germline ends. This CDR3 spans 14 amino acids. Germline assignment: CDR1 MNHNY and CDR2 SVGAGI (reference sequence). CDR3 amino acids: CASSYGAGDQPQHF. CDR3 sequence (DNA): TGTGCCAGCAGTTACGGGGCAGGGGATCAGCCCCAGCATTTT.

This clonotype was detected ten times or more. The V call is TRBV12-3 or TRBV12-4, the J call TRBJ2-1, with D unclear. The CDR3 is 13 residues long. Trimming removed 2 bases at V and 8 bases at J, with 10 bases between. CDR3 in DNA: TGTGCCAGCAGTTTATATAGAGAGGATGAGCAGTTCTTC. This encodes CASSLYREDEQFF.

This clonotype was recorded a few times. This chain links TRBV6-1 with TRBJ2-7, with a tentative D call TRBD1 (6 bases). This CDR3 is 15 amino acids long. CDR1 is MNHNS and CDR2 is SASEGT in the germline V gene. V was cut by 5 bases and J by 7 bases, with 21 bases left in between. DNA for the CDR3: TGTGCCAGCAGTAATGACAGGTTCGCAAGTGGGGAGCAGTACGTC. As protein: CASSNDRFASGEQYV.

Of note for this clonotype: This may arise from a read error, as a much more abundant clone is one base away. The J gene is TRBJ2-2, the V gene TRBV27; D not resolved. Trimming removed 2 bases at V and 7 bases at J, with 11 bases between. This CDR3 spans 14 amino acids. In germline, CDR1 is MNHEY, CDR2 SMNVEV (reference sequence). The CDR3 spells CASSLDSACGELFF. The DNA for the CDR3 is TGTGCCAGCAGTTTAGACTCAGCCTGCGGGGAGCTGTTTTTT.

There are a few counts of this clonotype. The gene calls are TRBV10-2 and TRBJ2-3; D is perhaps TRBD2 (7 bases). CDR3 length: 15 residues. Trimming removed 10 bases at V and 4 bases at J, with 21 bases between. The V gene's germline CDR1 is WSHSY and CDR2 SAAADI. The CDR3 coding sequence is TGCGCCACCCGGAGGGGGAGGGCCGAGGCAGATACGCAGTATTTT. Its translation is CATRRGRAEADTQYF.

The sample holds a few counts of this clonotype. The J gene is TRBJ2-2, the V gene TRBV6-5; TRBD2 agrees at 11 bases. Germline V gene data show CDR1 as MNHEY and CDR2 as SVGAGI. J gave up 4 bases and V 0 bases, and 1 base lay outside the gene matches. The CDR3 has 16 amino acids. CDR3 DNA: TGTGCCAGCAGTTACTCGCTAGCGGGAGGCACCGGGGAGCTGTTTTTT. This codes for CASSYSLAGGTGELFF.

This clonotype showed up many times. The rearrangement joins TRBV3-1 to TRBJ2-1; 10 nucleotides align to TRBD2. With V trimmed by 2 bases and J by 15 bases, 10 bases remained unmatched. Germline V lookup: CDR1 LGHDT, CDR2 YNNKEL (reference sequence). The CDR3 runs 14 residues. CDR3: CASSQWLAGEGLFF. The CDR3 DNA sequence: TGTGCCAGCAGCCAATGGCTAGCGGGAGAGGGACTGTTCTTC.

This clonotype was seen more than once but under ten times. The chain recombines TRBV27 with TRBJ2-1, with D perhaps being TRBD1 or TRBD2 (5 bases each). CDR1 is MNHEY, CDR2 SMNVEV, per germline (reference sequence). This CDR3 spans 19 amino acids. V lost 6 bases to trimming and J lost 2 bases, with 26 bases between them. CDR3 residues: CASRPAPALRQGAYNEQFF. DNA for the CDR3: TGTGCCAGCAGGCCAGCCCCGGCCCTTAGGCAGGGAGCCTACAATGAGCAGTTCTTC.